The source of this T cell receptor beta chain is a study of regulatory T cells in long-lasting Graves disease. Study-wide context: New Graves' disease cases had less than 3 months of antithyroid drugs.

Arm-PCR of CDR3 regions and iRepertoire HTBI primers were the basis on which TCR beta libraries were built. Each CDR3 protein is one row after TCRdb ran MiXCR on the multiplex PCR reads. The sample lists approximately 470,000 distinct CDR3 sequences, about 16% occurring once. This CDR3 region has 16 residues. Germline trimming cut 2 bases from V and 4 bases from J; bases unmatched to any gene: 10. Germline lookup yields CDR1 LNHDA and CDR2 SQIVND (reference sequence). This clonotype was recorded a few times. Its antigen is currently unknown. As for time point: newly diagnosed GD, antithyroid drugs for less than 3 months. PBMC-extracted RNA yielded the TCR library. General study points: Persistent disease preferred TRBV28, TRBJ1-2 and TRBJ2-5.

These data also featured in a second study, about T cells in Graves' hyperthyroidism and ophthalmopathy. From that second work: HTBI primers drove first-round RT-PCR of the TCR CDR3.

The clonotype comes from a man in his forties or fifties with Graves disease. Sequenced here: peripheral blood mononuclear cells (PBMCs), sampled at new diagnosis, from a patient treated with antithyroid drugs. This chain joins TRBV19 and TRBJ2-7, with 8 bases identical to TRBD1. CDR3 nucleotides: TGTGCCAGTAGTATATTGGTGACAGGGGCCTCTTACGAGCAGTACTTC. The encoded protein is CASSILVTGASYEQYF.